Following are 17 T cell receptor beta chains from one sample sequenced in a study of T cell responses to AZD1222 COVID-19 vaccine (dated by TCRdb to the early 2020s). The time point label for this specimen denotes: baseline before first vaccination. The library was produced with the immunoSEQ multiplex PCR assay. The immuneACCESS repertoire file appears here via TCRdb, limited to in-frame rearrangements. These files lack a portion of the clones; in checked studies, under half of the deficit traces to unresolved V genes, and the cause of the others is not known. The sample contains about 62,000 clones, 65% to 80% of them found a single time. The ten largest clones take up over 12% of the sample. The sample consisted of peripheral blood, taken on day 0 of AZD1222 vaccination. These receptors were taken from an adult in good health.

CDR3 nucleotides: TGTGCCAGCAGTTTCCTTAGCAATCAGCCCCAGCATTTT. Translated: CASSFLSNQPQHF. The rearrangement links TRBV12-3 or TRBV12-4 to TRBJ1-5, with unresolved D. Trimming took 3 bases from V and 0 from J, leaving 3 bases between them. The CDR3 spans 13 residues.

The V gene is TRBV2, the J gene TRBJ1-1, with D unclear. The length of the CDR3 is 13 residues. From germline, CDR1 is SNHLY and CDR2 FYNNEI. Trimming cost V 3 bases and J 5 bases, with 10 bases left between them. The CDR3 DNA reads TGTGCCAGCAGTGACGGAGTGGGGACTGAAGCTTTCTTT. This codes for CASSDGVGTEAFF.

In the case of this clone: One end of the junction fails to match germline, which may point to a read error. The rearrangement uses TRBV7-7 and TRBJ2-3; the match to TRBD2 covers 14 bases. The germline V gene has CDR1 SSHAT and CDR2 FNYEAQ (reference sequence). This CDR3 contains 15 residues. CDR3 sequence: CASSDGTSGGDTQYF. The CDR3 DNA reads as TGTGCTAGCAGCGATGGGACTAGCGGGGGAGATACGCAGTATTTT.

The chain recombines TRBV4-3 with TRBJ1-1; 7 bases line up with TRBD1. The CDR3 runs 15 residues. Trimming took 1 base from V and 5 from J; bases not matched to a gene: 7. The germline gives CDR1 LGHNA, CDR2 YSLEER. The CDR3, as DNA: TGCGCCAGCAGCCAAGGGGCAGGGGGTACGACTGAAGCTTTCTTT. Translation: CASSQGAGGTTEAFF.

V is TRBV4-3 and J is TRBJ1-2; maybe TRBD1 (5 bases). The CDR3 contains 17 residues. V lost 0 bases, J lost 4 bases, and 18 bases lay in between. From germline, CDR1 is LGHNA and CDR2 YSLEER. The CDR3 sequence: CASSQDPYSGTPYGYTF. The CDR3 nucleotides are TGCGCCAGCAGCCAAGACCCGTACTCCGGGACCCCCTATGGCTACACCTTC.

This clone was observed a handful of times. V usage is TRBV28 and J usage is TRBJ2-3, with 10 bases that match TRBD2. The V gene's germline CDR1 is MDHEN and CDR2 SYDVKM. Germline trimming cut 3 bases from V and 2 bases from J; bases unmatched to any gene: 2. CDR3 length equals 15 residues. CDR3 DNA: TGTGCCAGCAGTTTGAGCGGGGGGGCCACAGATACGCAGTATTTT. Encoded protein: CASSLSGGATDTQYF. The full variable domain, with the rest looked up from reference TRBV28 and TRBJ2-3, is DVKVTQSSRYLVKRTGEKVFLECVQDMDHENMFWYRQDPGLGLRLIYFSYDVKMKEKGDIPEGYSVSREKKERFSLILESASTNQTSMYLCASSLSGGATDTQYFGPGTRLTVL.

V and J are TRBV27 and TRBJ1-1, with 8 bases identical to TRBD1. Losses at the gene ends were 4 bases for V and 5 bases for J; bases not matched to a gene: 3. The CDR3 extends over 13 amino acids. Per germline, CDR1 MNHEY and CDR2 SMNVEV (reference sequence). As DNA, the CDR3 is TGTGCCAGCAGTTCGAACAGGGGGACTGAAGCTTTCTTT. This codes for CASSSNRGTEAFF.

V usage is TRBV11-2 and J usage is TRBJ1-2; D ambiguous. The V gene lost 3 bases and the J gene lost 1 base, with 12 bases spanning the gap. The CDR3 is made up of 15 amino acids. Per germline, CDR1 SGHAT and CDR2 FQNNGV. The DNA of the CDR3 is TGTGCCAGCAGCTTGCGGGCCCTGGGTAACTATGGCTACACCTTC. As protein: CASSLRALGNYGYTF.

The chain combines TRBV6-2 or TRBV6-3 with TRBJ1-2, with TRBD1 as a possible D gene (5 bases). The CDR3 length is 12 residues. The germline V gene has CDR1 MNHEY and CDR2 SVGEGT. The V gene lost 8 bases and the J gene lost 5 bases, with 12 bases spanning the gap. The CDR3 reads CASRSGGYGYTF. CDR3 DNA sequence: TGTGCCAGCCGTTCCGGGGGATATGGCTACACCTTC.

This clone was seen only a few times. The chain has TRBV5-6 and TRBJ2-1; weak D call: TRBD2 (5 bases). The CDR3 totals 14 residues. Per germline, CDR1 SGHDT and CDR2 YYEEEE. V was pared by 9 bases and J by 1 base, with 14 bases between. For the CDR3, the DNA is TGTGCCACCCAGCCGGGGTTGTCCTACAATGAGCAGTTCTTC. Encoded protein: CATQPGLSYNEQFF.

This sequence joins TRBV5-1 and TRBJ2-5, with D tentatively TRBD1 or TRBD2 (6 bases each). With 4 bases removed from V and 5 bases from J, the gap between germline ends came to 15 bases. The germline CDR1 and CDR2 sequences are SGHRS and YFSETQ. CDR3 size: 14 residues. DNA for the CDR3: TGCGCCAGCAGCCAAGAGGGGGGAGAGGAGACCCAGTACTTC. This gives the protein CASSQEGGEETQYF.

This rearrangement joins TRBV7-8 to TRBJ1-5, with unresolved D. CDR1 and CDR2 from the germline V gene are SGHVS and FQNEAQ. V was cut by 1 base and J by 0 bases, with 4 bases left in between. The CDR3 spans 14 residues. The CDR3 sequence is CASSLEDSNQPQHF. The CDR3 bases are TGTGCCAGCAGCTTAGAGGATAGCAATCAGCCCCAGCATTTT.

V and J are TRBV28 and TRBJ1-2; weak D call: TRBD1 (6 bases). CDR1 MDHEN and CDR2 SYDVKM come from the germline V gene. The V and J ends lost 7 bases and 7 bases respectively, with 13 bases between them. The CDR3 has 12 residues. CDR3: CASIGYRAGYTF. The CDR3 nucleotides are TGTGCCAGCATCGGTTACAGGGCTGGCTACACCTTC.

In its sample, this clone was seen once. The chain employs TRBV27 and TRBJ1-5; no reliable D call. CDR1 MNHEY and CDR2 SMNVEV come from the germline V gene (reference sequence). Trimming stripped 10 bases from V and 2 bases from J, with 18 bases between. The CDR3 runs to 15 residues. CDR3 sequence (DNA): TGTGCCACCTCGCTGGAGTATTTGGGCAATCAGCCCCAGCATTTT. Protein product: CATSLEYLGNQPQHF.

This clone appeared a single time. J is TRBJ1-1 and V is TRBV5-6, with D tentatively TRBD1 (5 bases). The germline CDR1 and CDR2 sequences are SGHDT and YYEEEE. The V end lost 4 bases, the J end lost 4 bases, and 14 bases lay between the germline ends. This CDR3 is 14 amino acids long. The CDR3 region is CASSPRVVGTEAFF. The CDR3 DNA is TGTGCCAGCAGCCCCAGGGTCGTGGGCACTGAAGCTTTCTTT.

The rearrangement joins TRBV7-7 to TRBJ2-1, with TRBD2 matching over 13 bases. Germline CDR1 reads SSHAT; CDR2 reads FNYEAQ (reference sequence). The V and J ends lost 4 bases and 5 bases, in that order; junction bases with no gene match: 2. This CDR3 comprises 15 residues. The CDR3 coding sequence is TGTGCCAGCAGCTCAGGACTAGCGGGGGACAATGAGCAGTTCTTC. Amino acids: CASSSGLAGDNEQFF.

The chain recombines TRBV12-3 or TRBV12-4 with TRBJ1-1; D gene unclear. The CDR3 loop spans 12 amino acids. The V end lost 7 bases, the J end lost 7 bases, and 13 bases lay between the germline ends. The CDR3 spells CASTQAGNEAFF. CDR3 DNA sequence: TGTGCCAGCACCCAGGCAGGAAATGAAGCTTTCTTT.